A single sample gave rise to the 24 T cell receptor beta chains below, sequenced in a study of cytomegalovirus exposure and HLA in healthy donors. A multiplex PCR was run with 60 Vbeta primers and 13 Jbeta primers. Sequenced by immunoSEQ multiplex PCR; TCRdb stores in-frame clones only, minus some. The data show 150,000 to 200,000 clones, more than 65% seen once. The sample consisted of PBMCs. The receptors stem from a woman aged 30 to 39 in good health and CMV-seronegative.

The genes are TRBV29-1 and TRBJ1-2; D unclear. Germline CDR1 is SQVTM and CDR2 is ANQGSEA. Deletions cut 4 bases from V and 7 bases from J, with 16 bases between. CDR3 length equals 13 residues. The CDR3: CSVVKGGGLGYTF. Written as DNA, the CDR3 is TGCAGCGTTGTAAAGGGCGGAGGACTTGGCTACACCTTC.

This rearrangement joins TRBV7-9 to TRBJ2-3, with 8 bases that match TRBD2. Unmatched junction bases numbered 12, after V lost 7 bases and J lost 6 bases. CDR1 and CDR2 (germline): SEHNR, FQNEAQ (reference sequence). CDR3 length: 15 amino acids. CDR3 nucleotide sequence: TGTGCCAGCATCTCCGGACTCGGGAGGGGCGATACGCAGTATTTT. The encoded protein is CASISGLGRGDTQYF. The whole variable domain, remainder taken from reference TRBV7-9 and TRBJ2-3, is DTGVSQNPRHKITKRGQNVTFRCDPISEHNRLYWYRQTLGQGPEFLTYFQNEAQLEKSRLLSDRFSAERPKGSFSTLEIQRTEQGDSAMYLCASISGLGRGDTQYFGPGTRLTVL.

The chain uses TRBV13 and TRBJ2-7; D unresolved. This CDR3 is built from 13 residues. With 5 bases removed from V and 1 base from J, the gap between germline ends came to 9 bases. Germline V gene sequence: CDR1 PRHDT, CDR2 FYEKMQ (reference sequence). In DNA form, the CDR3 reads TGTGCCAGCAGCCCTCGTCTTTCCTACGAGCAGTACTTC. Amino acids: CASSPRLSYEQYF.

The chain links TRBV27 to TRBJ2-1; TRBD2 is a possible D gene (5 bases). This CDR3 region has 14 residues. V was clipped by 8 bases and J by 0 bases, with 11 bases between them. From germline, CDR1 is MNHEY and CDR2 SMNVEV (reference sequence). The CDR3 DNA reads as TGTGCCAGCCCCCCAGCGGCCTCCTACAATGAGCAGTTCTTC. Its protein is CASPPAASYNEQFF.

The CDR3 sequence: CASSLNGGDEQYF. The CDR3 DNA is TGTGCCAGCAGCCTAAATGGAGGGGACGAGCAGTACTTC. The rearrangement links TRBV27 to TRBJ2-7; TRBD2 might be the D (6 bases). This CDR3 comprises 13 residues. Germline values: CDR1 MNHEY, CDR2 SMNVEV (reference sequence). V was pared by 6 bases and J by 5 bases, with 14 bases between.

A single count supports this clone. J is TRBJ1-2 and V is TRBV2; D ambiguous. Germline-derived CDR1 and CDR2 are SNHLY and FYNNEI. The CDR3 totals 13 residues. The ends were cut back, 7 bases at V and 7 bases at J, with 16 bases in the middle. The CDR3 spells CASTLGRLGGYTF. Written as DNA, the CDR3 is TGTGCCAGCACGCTTGGAAGGCTAGGTGGCTACACCTTC.

The chain is built from TRBV30 and TRBJ2-7; D not resolved. The V and J ends lost 4 bases and 2 bases respectively, with 12 bases between them. This CDR3 has 13 residues. Germline CDR1 reads GTSNPN; CDR2 reads SVGIG (reference sequence). The CDR3 sequence is CAWKDAGTYEQYF. CDR3 nucleotide sequence: TGTGCCTGGAAGGATGCAGGTACCTACGAGCAGTACTTC.

The chain is built from TRBV18 and TRBJ1-1, with D possibly TRBD1 on 6 matching bases. V was cut by 2 bases and J by 4 bases, with 14 bases left in between. The length of the CDR3 is 15 residues. The V gene's germline CDR1 is KGHSH and CDR2 LQKENI. This chain's CDR3 is CASSPSPTGFTEAFF. In DNA, the CDR3 is TGTGCCAGCTCACCATCGCCAACAGGGTTCACTGAAGCTTTCTTT. Looking up the rest from reference TRBV18 and TRBJ1-1 gives the full variable domain: NAGVMQNPRHLVRRRGQEARLRCSPMKGHSHVYWYRQLPEEGLKFMVYLQKENIIDESGMPKERFSAEFPKEGPSILRIQQVVRGDSAAYFCASSPSPTGFTEAFFGQGTRLTVV.

The chain employs TRBV6-6 and TRBJ2-4; D is possibly TRBD1 (6 bases). The CDR3 is 15 amino acids. The germline V gene has CDR1 MNHNY and CDR2 SVGAGI (reference sequence). V was pared by 2 bases and J by 2 bases, with 10 bases between. The CDR3 DNA reads TGTGCCAGCAGTTACGAGGGACAAACCAAAAACATTCAGTACTTC. Translated: CASSYEGQTKNIQYF.

The gene calls are TRBV6-5 and TRBJ2-1; 10 bases agree with TRBD2. Germline V CDR1 and CDR2: MNHEY, SVGAGI. V was clipped by 6 bases and J by 4 bases; unmatched bases: 6. The CDR3 totals 15 residues. CDR3 sequence reads: CASRRLTSGYNEQFF. The CDR3 nucleotides are TGTGCCAGCAGAAGATTGACTAGCGGGTACAATGAGCAGTTCTTC.

The rearrangement links TRBV19 to TRBJ2-3; D is possibly TRBD2 (5 bases). The germline V and J ends were trimmed by 5 bases and 1 base, with 10 bases remaining between them. The CDR3 is 14 amino acids. Per germline, CDR1 LNHDA and CDR2 SQIVND (reference sequence). This CDR3 reads CASSRRAGTDTQYF. The CDR3 DNA sequence: TGTGCCAGTAGTCGGCGGGCGGGCACAGATACGCAGTATTTT. The full variable domain, rest sourced from reference TRBV19 and TRBJ2-3, is DGGITQSPKYLFRKEGQNVTLSCEQNLNHDAMYWYRQDPGQGLRLIYYSQIVNDFQKGDIAEGYSVSREKKESFPLTVTSAQKNPTAFYLCASSRRAGTDTQYFGPGTRLTVL.

This chain connects TRBV18 to TRBJ2-2; the match to TRBD2 covers 10 bases. Germline loops: CDR1 KGHSH, CDR2 LQKENI. Trimming took 2 bases from V and 1 from J; bases not matched to a gene: 4. There are 17 residues in the CDR3. The CDR3 protein is CASSPYRTSGNTGELFF. CDR3 sequence (DNA): TGTGCCAGCTCACCATACCGGACTAGCGGGAACACCGGGGAGCTGTTTTTT.

This chain connects TRBV6-5 to TRBJ1-1; D is unresolved. The V end lost 2 bases, the J end lost 4 bases, and 14 bases lay between the germline ends. CDR1 is MNHEY, CDR2 SVGAGI, per germline. This CDR3 region has 15 residues. The chain's CDR3 is CASSYHREWGTEAFF. DNA of the CDR3: TGTGCCAGCAGTTACCACCGGGAATGGGGCACTGAAGCTTTCTTT.

The chain links TRBV2 to TRBJ1-6, with a weak D call TRBD1 (5 bases). The V gene's germline CDR1 is SNHLY and CDR2 FYNNEI. CDR3 length equals 13 residues. The V end was cut by 6 bases, the J end by 6 bases, with 9 bases between. This CDR3 is CASSMTVNSPLHF. The CDR3 DNA is TGTGCCAGCAGCATGACAGTTAATTCACCCCTCCACTTT.

This clone was seen just once. The rearrangement links TRBV2 to TRBJ1-4; D is possibly TRBD1 (6 bases). The V gene lost 8 bases and the J gene lost 8 bases, with 18 bases spanning the gap. Germline values: CDR1 SNHLY, CDR2 FYNNEI. The CDR3 contains 14 residues. The CDR3: CASRRHREGEKLFF. The DNA for the CDR3 is TGTGCCAGCCGGCGGCACAGGGAGGGGGAAAAACTGTTTTTT.

The V gene is TRBV6-6, the J gene TRBJ1-1, with D hard to call. There are 14 residues in the CDR3. Trimming took 0 bases from V and 2 from J, leaving 7 bases between them. Germline CDR1 is MNHNY and CDR2 is SVGAGI (reference sequence). The CDR3 nucleotides read TGTGCCAGCAGTTACTCTTACAGAAACACTGAAGCTTTCTTT. Its protein product is CASSYSYRNTEAFF.

This clone appeared once. The chain is built from TRBV27 and TRBJ1-6, with 9 bases that match TRBD1. CDR3 size: 16 residues. Germline-derived CDR1 and CDR2 are MNHEY and SMNVEV (reference sequence). The trim removed 2 bases at V and 9 bases at J, leaving 8 bases unmatched. CDR3 in amino acids: CASSLGGTGSSSPLHF. DNA of the CDR3: TGTGCCAGCAGTTTAGGGGGGACAGGGAGCAGTTCACCCCTCCACTTT.

This sequence joins TRBV5-1 and TRBJ2-1, with 8 nucleotides matching TRBD2. Germline CDR1 is SGHRS and CDR2 is YFSETQ. This CDR3 region has 16 residues. After removal of 1 base from V and 1 base from J, the junction contained 4 bases not matched to a gene. Written as DNA, the CDR3 is TGCGCCAGCAGCTTGACCGGGGGGGGATCCTACAATGAGCAGTTCTTC. This gives the protein CASSLTGGGSYNEQFF.

This chain joins TRBV28 and TRBJ1-5; possible D gene TRBD1, 5 bases. The CDR3 extends over 13 amino acids. The germline V and J ends were trimmed by 6 bases and 5 bases, with 11 bases remaining between them. CDR1 and CDR2 (germline): MDHEN, SYDVKM. Here the CDR3 reads CASSNDRYQPQHF. In DNA form, the CDR3 reads TGTGCCAGCAGCAACGACAGATATCAGCCCCAGCATTTT.

As concerns this clone: This sample includes further DNA sequences coding for the same CDR3. The genes are TRBV9 and TRBJ2-7; D gene uncertain. CDR1 is SGDLS, CDR2 YYNGEE, per germline. V lost 1 base, J lost 1 base, and 12 bases lay in between. The CDR3 loop spans 15 amino acids. CDR3 sequence (DNA): TGTGCCAGCAGCGTATCGGCAGGCCCTTCCTACGAGCAGTACTTC. Protein product: CASSVSAGPSYEQYF.

The table lists this clone with a count of one. CDR3 sequence (DNA): TGTGCCAGCTCACCAATTAAGCAGGGTAAATCCGACACTGAAGCTTTCTTT. Its translation is CASSPIKQGKSDTEAFF. This chain connects TRBV18 to TRBJ1-1, with D maybe TRBD1 (5 bases). The V end was cut by 2 bases, the J end by 3 bases, with 19 bases between. The CDR3 runs 17 residues. Looked up from germline, CDR1 is KGHSH and CDR2 is LQKENI.

The V call is TRBV5-8, the J call TRBJ2-3, with D possibly matching TRBD2 (6 bases). V shed 4 bases and J shed 0 bases, with 9 bases lying between them. This CDR3 has 14 residues. CDR1 is SGHTS and CDR2 is YDEGEE in the germline V gene. The CDR3 nucleotides read TGTGCCAGCAGCCTACGGGGGAGCACAGATACGCAGTATTTT. This gives the protein CASSLRGSTDTQYF.

This clone has more than one count but fewer than ten. V gene TRBV11-3 combines with J gene TRBJ2-7; 11 bases line up with TRBD1. CDR1 is SGHNT and CDR2 is YENEEA in the germline V gene. CDR3 length: 15 residues. V gave up 5 bases and J gave up 4 bases; unmatched junction bases: 7. CDR3 nucleotides: TGTGCCAGCAGCACACGGACAGGGGGCGTTTACGAGCAGTACTTC. It translates to CASSTRTGGVYEQYF. Full variable domain (rest looked up from reference TRBV11-3 and TRBJ2-7): EAGVVQSPRYKIIEKKQPVAFWCNPISGHNTLYWYLQNLGQGPELLIRYENEEAVDDSQLPKDRFSAERLKGVDSTLKIQPAELGDSAVYLCASSTRTGGVYEQYFGPGTRLTVT.

The chain carries TRBV7-8 and TRBJ1-1; D call uncertain. The CDR3 runs 14 residues. CDR1 is SGHVS and CDR2 is FQNEAQ in the germline V gene. V was pared by 2 bases and J by 2 bases, with 9 bases between. The chain's CDR3 is CASSLIDTNTEAFF. The CDR3 DNA reads as TGTGCCAGCAGCTTAATCGATACAAACACTGAAGCTTTCTTT.